This T cell receptor beta chain is from a study of CD8 T cells in Susac syndrome (dated by TCRdb to about 2019). Concerning the study at large: Among the sequenced Susac syndrome patients, six had clinically active disease and roughly eight were in clinical remission. At blood withdrawal, Susac syndrome patients were either therapy-naive, taking corticosteroids (in some cases with IVIg as well), or taking IVIg alone. The study used repertoire sequencing to test whether antigen drove CD8+ T cell activation and differentiation in Susac syndrome.

Of note for this clonotype: Its antigen has not been determined. No per-base quality is available; no much larger clone lies one base away.

Summary of the overall study and its limitations: The number of individuals in the TCR sequencing and HLA analysis was recognized as being relatively small. No clonal expansion was detected in the CD4+ T cell repertoire of Susac syndrome patients.

Spanning cysteine to phenylalanine, the CDR3 consists of 16 amino acids. Only the CDR3 DNA is retained, 48 bases long and in frame from the first base. V is trimmed back by 4 bases and J by 1 base, and the junction contains 4 bases that no gene match accounts for. Via the germline V gene, CDR1 is ENHRY and CDR2 SYGVKD. Peripheral blood CD8+ and CD4+ T cells from healthy donors, Susac syndrome patients and multiple sclerosis patients were profiled using high-throughput TCR beta sequencing. Susac syndrome patients met recently defined diagnostic criteria for definite or probable disease. Bulk CD8+ and CD4+ T cells were purified by magnetic negative isolation, whereas CD8+ TEMRA cells were enriched by FACS. Blood was drawn into EDTA tubes, processed within 24 hours, and PBMCs were isolated by density gradient centrifugation. PBMCs intended for TCR sequencing were cryopreserved in liquid nitrogen and thawed later in a water bath at 37 degrees C. Purity of sorted or isolated CD4+, CD8+ and CD8+ TEMRA cells was at least 90%.

RNA was extracted using the RNeasy kit, and about 0.5 to 1 microgram was reverse transcribed with random hexamers. The immunoSEQ multiplex PCR assay, which covers 54 Vbeta and 13 Jbeta segments, was used to amplify TCR beta CDR3 regions. PCR amplification bias was corrected by using a synthetic template baseline for primer optimization and computational correction. As for the authors' bioinformatics: Reads were assigned to V, D and J genes according to IMGT and analyzed in immunoSEQ Analyzer, with only productive sequences retained. To calculate clonality, Shannon entropy was normalized by log2 of the number of productive unique sequences and then subtracted from one. For each patient and control, public and private clones were evaluated among the 100 most prevalent clones. A clone was defined as Susac-specific if it was absent from the healthy and MS cohorts, from 950 to 1,300 published viral clones and from other ImmuneACCESS disease sequences. TCRdb reran the public reads through fastp at Q25 and MiXCR, keeping productive beta chains. Each CDR3 protein gets just one entry, which takes the most common genes and DNA from the rows behind it. The V and J calls and clone size come from TCRdb's table, not from the authors' own analysis. This sample is represented by under 200,000 distinct CDR3 sequences; roughly 90% of them were singletons. The ten top clones hold about 0.1% of the sample.

The sequence links TRBV10-3 to TRBJ2-3, with 11 central nucleotides matching TRBD2. The source of this sequence is a human donor with Susac syndrome. Sequences were obtained from CD4+ T cells from PBMCs. Read as DNA, the sequence is TGTGCCATCAGTGCAAGACTAGCGGGGCGCACAGATACGCAGTATTTT. It encodes CAISARLAGRTDTQYF.